This T cell receptor (beta chain) was captured in a study of T cells in localized non-small cell lung cancer. Using immunoSEQ multiplex PCR, the repertoire was profiled, and TCRdb retains in-frame clones only, with some absent. Seen here are about 17,000 clones, nearly 90% observed once, and the top ten hold 1.2%. Overall study findings and caveats: Detection in adjacent lung was observed for a median 57 of the top 100 tumor clones. Higher blood T cell density tracked longer overall survival. Tumor showed lower T cell clonality than uninvolved adjacent lung, where it was highest. Heterogeneity within the tumor remains possible, as just one region underwent sequencing.

Remarks on this clone: No antigen is known for it.

The material was peripheral blood mononuclear cells, obtained before any cancer treatment. This receptor was identified in a woman aged 35-70 years with stage III lung adenocarcinoma.

CDR3 sequence: CASGGGDLNNSPLHF. The DNA of the CDR3 is TGTGCCTCGGGGGGTGGGGACCTAAATAATTCACCCCTCCACTTT. This sequence joins TRBV28 and TRBJ1-6, with TRBD1 as a possible D gene (5 bases). Trimming took off 11 bases at V and 5 bases at J, with 19 bases between the two ends. The CDR3 loop spans 15 amino acids. Germline CDR1 is MDHEN and CDR2 is SYDVKM. Filled out from reference TRBV28 and TRBJ1-6, the complete variable domain reads DVKVTQSSRYLVKRTGEKVFLECVQDMDHENMFWYRQDPGLGLRLIYFSYDVKMKEKGDIPEGYSVSREKKERFSLILESASTNQTSMYLCASGGGDLNNSPLHFGNGTRLTVT.